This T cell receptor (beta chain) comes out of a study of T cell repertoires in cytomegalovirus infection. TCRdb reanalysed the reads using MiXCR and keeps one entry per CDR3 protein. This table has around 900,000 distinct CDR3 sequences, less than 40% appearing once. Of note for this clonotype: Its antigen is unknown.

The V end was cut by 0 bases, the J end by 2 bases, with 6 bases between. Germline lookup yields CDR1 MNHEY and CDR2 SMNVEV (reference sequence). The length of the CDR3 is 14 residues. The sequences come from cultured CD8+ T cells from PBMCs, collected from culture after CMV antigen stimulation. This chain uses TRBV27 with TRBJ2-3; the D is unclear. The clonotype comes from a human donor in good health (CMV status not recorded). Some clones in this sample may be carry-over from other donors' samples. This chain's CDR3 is CASSLSRATDTQYF. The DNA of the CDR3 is TGTGCCAGCAGTTTATCGAGAGCCACAGATACGCAGTATTTT.